Listed below are T cell receptor beta chains from one sample, sequenced in a study of T-cell memory formation after mild COVID-19. TCRdb re-called the 5' RACE reads with MiXCR, one entry per CDR3 protein. The data show fewer than 400,000 distinct CDR3 sequences, about a sixth seen once. Sequencing used PBMCs or a T cell subset sorted from them (not recorded which). These receptor sequences come from a man in his late teens or twenties who had mild COVID-19 (a few samples of this study predate the infection). Cell type and time point are not known. CDR3s include the opening cysteine and the closing phenylalanine or tryptophan. Only some rows state a clone size, as once, few, many or a class for expanded clones.

v_call clone_size cdr3_aa
TRBV12-3/TRBV12-4 NA CASRFSGGAYGYTF
TRBV30 NA CAWSVRVARTGGQNYGYTF
TRBV2 few CASRVGQGANTEAFF
TRBV13 NA CASSLDPPPGRPTQYF
TRBV5-1 few CASSRAGAPDTQYF
TRBV5-6 NA CASSLQGGYTDTQYF
TRBV7-3 NA CASSPNPTVAMNTEAFF
TRBV5-1 many CASSLTRSTDTQYF
TRBV28 few CASTSPGQGASETQYF
TRBV5-1 NA CASQEGGIWVEQFF
TRBV6-2/TRBV6-3 NA CASNQQPQHF
TRBV12-3/TRBV12-4 many CASRTQAKGAPPGSYNSPLHF
TRBV5-1 many CASSPRGENTEAFF
TRBV11-2 NA CASSSGREAGTAVNYGYTF
TRBV5-4 once CASSLALGASGNTIYF
TRBV20-1 NA CSASVDRLGGYTF
TRBV6-1 few CASTQGASGYTF
TRBV7-2 few CASSQQRDTQYF
TRBV7-2 few CASSLSYTETEAFF
TRBV9 NA CASSVRDAGTQYF
TRBV6-5 few CASSPGQGSDRQFF
TRBV25-1 NA CASKKTGLPVTQYF
TRBV4-1 NA CASSQMMDGGATGELFF